This is a list of T cell receptor beta chains from one sample in a study of blood T cell repertoires in COVID-19. Repertoires were generated with immunoSEQ multiplex PCR, while TCRdb's copy carries only in-frame clones and drops some. The sample contains 150,000 to 200,000 clones, approximately 84% of which appear only once. Sequenced sample: PBMCs or T cells enriched from blood (not recorded which). All receptors come from a man aged 45-60 years who had recovered from COVID-19. Each CDR3 is given with its conserved first and last residue. A D gene is named only where the DNA matches it firmly. Clone size, where shown, is once, few, many, or a class for clones that have expanded.

once	-	TRBV2	TRBJ1-5	CASSVILRSSNQPQHF	TGTGCCAGCAGCGTGATTCTAAGAAGTAGCAATCAGCCCCAGCATTTT
-	-	TRBV4-3	TRBJ1-2	CASSQDRGYYGYTF	TGCGCCAGCAGCCAAGATAGGGGATACTATGGCTACACCTTC
-	-	TRBV18	TRBJ1-1	CASSPYMNKNTEAFF	TGTGCCAGCTCACCATACATGAATAAGAACACTGAAGCTTTCTTT
-	-	TRBV7-9	TRBJ1-1	CASSPHLDLNTEAFF	TGTGCCAGCAGCCCCCATCTAGATTTGAACACTGAAGCTTTCTTT
-	TRBD1	TRBV5-4	TRBJ2-1	CASSKEQGSSYNEQFF	TGTGCCAGCAGCAAGGAACAGGGGAGCTCCTACAATGAGCAGTTCTTC
-	TRBD1	TRBV6-5	TRBJ1-3	CASSPDRGRGNTIYF	TGTGCCAGCAGCCCGGACAGGGGAAGGGGAAACACCATATATTTT
-	-	TRBV7-3	TRBJ1-6	CASSLSSYNSPLHF	TGTGCCAGCAGTCTTAGCTCCTATAATTCACCCCTCCACTTT
-	-	TRBV9	TRBJ1-1	CASSLDGVPNTEAFF	TGTGCCAGCAGCCTCGACGGGGTCCCGAACACTGAAGCTTTCTTT
-	-	TRBV11-2	TRBJ2-1	CASSLERSGVYNEQFF	TGTGCCAGCAGCTTAGAAAGATCAGGTGTCTACAATGAGCAGTTCTTC
once	TRBD1	TRBV7-9	TRBJ2-7	CASSSTGATYEQYF	TGTGCCAGCAGCTCCACAGGGGCCACCTACGAGCAGTACTTC
-	TRBD1	TRBV3-1/TRBV3-2	TRBJ2-3	CASSPYGQGAQYF	TGTGCCAGCAGCCCCTACGGACAGGGTGCGCAGTATTTT
-	-	TRBV6-6	TRBJ2-5	CASSSGGQTHQETQYF	TGTGCCAGCAGTTCTGGAGGACAGACTCACCAAGAGACCCAGTACTTC
-	-	TRBV7-2	TRBJ1-4	CASSPRGAVNEKLFF	TGTGCCAGCAGCCCCCGGGGGGCAGTCAATGAAAAACTGTTTTTT
-	-	TRBV11-2	TRBJ1-2	CASSSSSGYGYTF	TGTGCCAGCAGCTCGAGCTCAGGGTATGGCTACACCTTC
few	TRBD2	TRBV7-2	TRBJ2-3	CASSAASGGGTDTQYF	TGTGCCAGCAGCGCCGCTAGCGGGGGGGGCACAGATACGCAGTATTTT
-	-	TRBV10-3	TRBJ1-5	CAISESGRGSNQPQHF	TGTGCCATCAGTGAGTCGGGGAGGGGTAGCAATCAGCCCCAGCATTTT
-	-	TRBV11-2	TRBJ1-1	CASSLQGMNTEAFF	TGTGCCAGCAGCCTCCAGGGGATGAACACTGAAGCTTTCTTT